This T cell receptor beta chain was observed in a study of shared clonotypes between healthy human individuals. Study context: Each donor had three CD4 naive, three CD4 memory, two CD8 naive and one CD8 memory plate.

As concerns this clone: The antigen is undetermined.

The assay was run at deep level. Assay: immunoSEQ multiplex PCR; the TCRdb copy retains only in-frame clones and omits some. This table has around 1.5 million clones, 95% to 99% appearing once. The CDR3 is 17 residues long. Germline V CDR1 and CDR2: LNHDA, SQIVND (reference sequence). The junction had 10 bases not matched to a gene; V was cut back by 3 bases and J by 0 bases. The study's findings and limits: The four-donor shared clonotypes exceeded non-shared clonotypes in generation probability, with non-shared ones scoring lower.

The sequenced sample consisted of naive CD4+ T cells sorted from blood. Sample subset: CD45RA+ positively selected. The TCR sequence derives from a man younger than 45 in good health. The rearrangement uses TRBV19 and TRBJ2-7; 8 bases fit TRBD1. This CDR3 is CASSIYSGTGPSYEQYF. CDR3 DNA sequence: TGTGCCAGTAGTATTTATTCGGGGACAGGACCCTCCTACGAGCAGTACTTC.